Here is one T cell receptor (beta chain) with its context. This record belongs to a study of shared clonotypes between healthy human individuals. Trimming took 3 bases from V and 5 from J, leaving 2 bases between them. Germline V CDR1 and CDR2: MDHEN, SYDVKM. The CDR3 contains 11 residues. Measured with immunoSEQ multiplex PCR; TCRdb has only the in-frame clones, and not every one. The table lists more than 1 million clones, 75% to 80% of them singletons. This chain joins TRBV28 and TRBJ1-3, with no clear D. The sequenced material came from memory CD4+ T cells from PBMCs. Subset reported: CD45RA-negative fraction. The sequence was collected from a young man in good health. Some clones in this sample may be carry-over from other donors' samples. The CDR3 is CASSFRNTIYF. The CDR3 DNA is TGTGCCAGCAGTTTCAGAAACACCATATATTTT.